A single sample is the source of the 30 T cell receptor beta chains below, sequenced in a study of shared clonotypes between healthy human individuals. Sequenced by immunoSEQ multiplex PCR; TCRdb stores in-frame clones only, minus some. Counted here are about half a million clones, 79% occurring once; the ten biggest clones make up approximately 13%. Specimen: PBMCs. The receptors were sampled from a woman aged 40 to 50 in good health. Some clones in this sample may be carry-over from other donors' samples.

The chain has TRBV21-1 and TRBJ2-7; TRBD1 is taken as the D call from the table, unchecked against the DNA. TRBV21-1 is a known pseudogene. This CDR3 comprises 14 residues. Here the CDR3 reads CASSKVTGPYEQYF. CDR3 nucleotide sequence: TGTGCCAGCAGCAAAGTTACAGGACCCTACGAGCAGTACTTC.

The chain recombines TRBV5-4 with TRBJ2-2; 10 bases fit TRBD1. V was clipped by 4 bases and J by 4 bases; unmatched bases: 7. CDR3 length: 16 amino acids. Germline CDR1 SGHNT, CDR2 YYREEE (reference sequence). CDR3 in amino acids: CASSAGTGAGTGELFF. The CDR3 coding sequence is TGTGCCAGCAGCGCCGGGACAGGGGCGGGCACCGGGGAGCTGTTTTTT.

This clone showed up just once. The chain uses TRBV28 and TRBJ1-5; tentatively, D is TRBD1 (6 bases). This CDR3 is built from 15 residues. Germline loops: CDR1 MDHEN, CDR2 SYDVKM. Trimming cost V 3 bases and J 8 bases, with 17 bases left between them. The CDR3 here is CASSLQTGSLEPQHF. The CDR3 region has the DNA TGTGCCAGCAGTTTGCAAACAGGGTCTCTTGAGCCCCAGCATTTT.

This clone was recorded once. This chain joins TRBV9 and TRBJ2-1; weak D call: TRBD2 (6 bases). V dropped 4 bases and J dropped 9 bases, with 17 bases sitting between them. The germline CDR1 and CDR2 sequences are SGDLS and YYNGEE. The CDR3 runs to 14 residues. In nucleotides, the CDR3 is TGTGCCAGCAGCAGACTAGACGTTACGGTTGAGCAGTTCTTC. Amino acid sequence: CASSRLDVTVEQFF.

Notes on this clone: This sequence may be a read error, since a much larger clone differs from it by one base. The rearrangement uses TRBV4-1 and TRBJ2-1; 8 bases map to TRBD1. The ends lost 8 bases at V and 4 bases at J; junction bases unmatched: 7. The CDR3 extends over 14 amino acids. CDR1 and CDR2 (germline): MGHRA, YSYEKL. As DNA, the CDR3 is TGCGCCAGCGGTGGGGACAGGATGTACAATGAGCAGTTCTTC. Translation gives CASGGDRMYNEQFF.

The V gene is TRBV30, the J gene TRBJ1-6, with unresolved D. Trimming removed 0 bases from V and 6 bases from J, with 9 bases in between. CDR1 and CDR2 (germline): GTSNPN, SVGIG (reference sequence). CDR3 length: 14 amino acids. The CDR3 here is CAWSVSSGNSPLHF. In DNA, the CDR3 is TGTGCCTGGAGTGTATCCAGCGGTAATTCACCCCTCCACTTT.

A remark on this clone: A far larger clone differs by one base, so this is likely a read error. The sample contains more than one DNA sequence encoding this CDR3. CDR3 protein: CASSVWEAPDTQYF. The CDR3 DNA sequence: TGTGCCAGTAGTGTGTGGGAGGCCCCAGATACGCAGTACTTT. The rearrangement uses TRBV19 and TRBJ2-3, with D possibly TRBD2 on 6 matching bases. The CDR3 has 14 residues. Germline loops: CDR1 LNHDA, CDR2 SQIVND (reference sequence).

This sequence joins TRBV15 and TRBJ2-7; a possible D gene is TRBD2 (5 bases). This CDR3 contains 17 residues. V gave up 0 bases and J gave up 7 bases, with 22 bases separating them. CDR1 and CDR2 from the germline V gene are LNHNV and YYDKDF (reference sequence). In DNA form, the CDR3 reads TGTGCCACCAGCAGAGACCTGTGGCAAAGGGTGTCGGGGGAGCAGTACTTC. Residues: CATSRDLWQRVSGEQYF.

This clone was seen a few times. The V call is TRBV5-4, the J call TRBJ2-7; TRBD1 matches 7 bases. Germline V gene sequence: CDR1 SGHNT, CDR2 YYREEE (reference sequence). The CDR3 runs to 13 residues. The V gene end was trimmed by 4 bases and the J gene end by 6 bases; junction bases not matched to a gene: 7. CDR3 DNA sequence: TGTGCCAGCAGCCTATCCGGGACAGCCGAGCAGTACTTC. It specifies CASSLSGTAEQYF.

The V call is TRBV18, the J call TRBJ2-1; no clear D gene. CDR3 length: 15 residues. Trimming shortened V by 3 bases and J by 10 bases, and 19 bases separated the two germline ends. Germline values: CDR1 KGHSH, CDR2 LQKENI. CDR3 sequence (DNA): TGTGCCAGCTCACCTCTCGGGTGGGGTGAAGGAGAGCAGTTCTTC. Translated, it gives CASSPLGWGEGEQFF. The full variable domain, rest sourced from reference TRBV18 and TRBJ2-1, is NAGVMQNPRHLVRRRGQEARLRCSPMKGHSHVYWYRQLPEEGLKFMVYLQKENIIDESGMPKERFSAEFPKEGPSILRIQQVVRGDSAAYFCASSPLGWGEGEQFFGPGTRLTVL.

This sequence joins TRBV28 and TRBJ2-1; 9 nucleotides match TRBD2. CDR3 length: 14 residues. With 5 bases clipped from V and 7 bases from J, the junction kept 6 bases outside the gene matches. The germline gives CDR1 MDHEN, CDR2 SYDVKM. CDR3 DNA: TGTGCCAGCAGTATAGCGGGAGTGGGAAATGAGCAGTTCTTC. Protein sequence: CASSIAGVGNEQFF.

The rearrangement links TRBV7-2 to TRBJ2-1, with D hard to call. Trimming removed 1 base from V and 3 bases from J, with 10 bases in between. Germline CDR1 is SGHTA and CDR2 is FQGNSA. The CDR3 is 15 residues long. The CDR3: CASSLELASYNEQFF. The CDR3, as DNA: TGTGCCAGCAGCTTAGAATTGGCTAGCTACAATGAGCAGTTCTTC.

The gene calls are TRBV19 and TRBJ1-3; D is uncertain. The germline V gene encodes CDR1 LNHDA and CDR2 SQIVND (reference sequence). The CDR3 extends over 16 amino acids. V lost 5 bases and J 4 bases, leaving 18 bases between the germline ends. The CDR3 loop is CASSPSLGISGNTIYF. CDR3 DNA: TGTGCCAGTAGTCCCTCTCTGGGAATTTCAGGAAACACCATATATTTT.

The CDR3 here is CASGGVGGYGYTF. The CDR3 DNA is TGTGCCAGCGGGGGGGTGGGCGGCTATGGCTACACCTTC. This chain links TRBV4-2 with TRBJ1-2; D perhaps matches TRBD1 (5 bases). The CDR3 totals 13 residues. The germline gives CDR1 LGHNA, CDR2 YNFKEQ. Deletions cut 8 bases from V and 4 bases from J, with 14 bases between.

Written as DNA, the CDR3 is TGTGCCAGCTCACCACGTAGACTGGGACAAGCGAACACCGGGGAGCTGTTTTTT. It specifies CASSPRRLGQANTGELFF. V usage is TRBV18 and J usage is TRBJ2-2; D may be TRBD1 (6 bases). Between the trimmed V and J ends, which lost 1 base and 0 bases, there was a span of 15 bases. The CDR3 runs to 18 residues. CDR1 KGHSH and CDR2 LQKENI come from the germline V gene.

V and J are TRBV7-3 and TRBJ2-1, with D hard to call. Germline CDR1 reads SGHTA; CDR2 reads FQGTGA. The CDR3 runs to 12 residues. Trimming stripped 2 bases from V and 9 bases from J, with 8 bases between. The CDR3 here is CASSLGVSEQFF. The CDR3 DNA follows: TGTGCCAGCAGCTTAGGGGTGTCTGAGCAGTTCTTC. The whole variable domain, remainder taken from reference TRBV7-3 and TRBJ2-1, is GAGVSQTPSNKVTEKGKYVELRCDPISGHTALYWYRQSLGQGPEFLIYFQGTGAADDSGLPNDRFFAVRPEGSVSTLKIQRTERGDSAVYLCASSLGVSEQFFGPGTRLTVL.

The V gene is TRBV5-6, the J gene TRBJ2-7; D possibly corresponds to TRBD1 (6 bases). The CDR3 length is 13 residues. CDR1 is SGHDT, CDR2 YYEEEE, per germline. The ends were cut back, 3 bases at V and 3 bases at J, with 10 bases in the middle. The CDR3 DNA is TGTGCCAGCAGCTCCCCGGACAGCTACGAGCAGTACTTC. This codes for CASSSPDSYEQYF.

The chain has TRBV27 and TRBJ2-7; tentatively, D is TRBD1 (5 bases). The CDR3 contains 14 residues. Germline CDR1 reads MNHEY; CDR2 reads SMNVEV (reference sequence). V gave up 6 bases and J gave up 3 bases, with 15 bases separating them. CDR3 protein: CASSRQGRGYEQYF. In DNA form, the CDR3 reads TGTGCCAGCAGCCGTCAGGGTAGGGGCTACGAGCAGTACTTC.

This clone occurred a few times. The chain uses TRBV7-2 and TRBJ2-7; D may correspond to TRBD1 or TRBD2 (5 bases each). The V and J ends lost 5 bases and 3 bases respectively, with 14 bases between them. This CDR3 comprises 14 residues. CDR1 and CDR2 (germline): SGHTA, FQGNSA. Written as DNA, the CDR3 is TGTGCCAGCAGCGCCGGGAAGAGGGGCTACGAGCAGTACTTC. The encoded protein is CASSAGKRGYEQYF.

The chain employs TRBV10-3 and TRBJ2-1, with TRBD1 identical over 7 bases. V gave up 0 bases and J gave up 2 bases; unmatched junction bases: 1. The CDR3 has 15 amino acids. Germline assignment: CDR1 ENHRY and CDR2 SYGVKD. CDR3 sequence (DNA): TGTGCCATCAGTGAGTCACAGGGGACCTACAATGAGCAGTTCTTC. This translates into CAISESQGTYNEQFF.

The chain joins TRBV7-2 to TRBJ2-1; TRBD2 agrees at 7 bases. This CDR3 contains 15 residues. Germline CDR1 SGHTA, CDR2 FQGNSA. V lost 2 bases and J lost 4; bases outside the gene matches: 5. CDR3: CASSLLGGLYNEQFF. DNA for the CDR3: TGTGCCAGCAGCTTATTGGGAGGGCTATACAATGAGCAGTTCTTC.

This clone was seen a single time. The rearrangement links TRBV29-1 to TRBJ2-1; no clear D gene. In germline, CDR1 is SQVTM, CDR2 ANQGSEA. This CDR3 has 12 residues. V was cut by 5 bases and J by 8 bases, with 13 bases left in between. CDR3 protein: CSVLISGDEQFF. CDR3 nucleotide sequence: TGCAGCGTTCTTATCTCGGGCGATGAGCAGTTCTTC.

V is TRBV7-2 and J is TRBJ2-5; 10 bases match TRBD2. This CDR3 spans 14 amino acids. Per germline, CDR1 SGHTA and CDR2 FQGNSA. V lost 6 bases and J lost 5; bases outside the gene matches: 6. The CDR3 region has the DNA TGTGCCAGCAGACCCGGGACTAGCGTGGAGACCCAGTACTTC. Translating it yields CASRPGTSVETQYF. The entire variable domain, with the rest obtained from reference TRBV7-2 and TRBJ2-5, is as follows: GAGVSQSPSNKVTEKGKDVELRCDPISGHTALYWYRQSLGQGLEFLIYFQGNSAPDKSGLPSDRFSAERTGGSVSTLTIQRTQQEDSAVYLCASRPGTSVETQYFGPGTRLLVL.

This clone showed up just a few times. The chain couples TRBV5-1 to TRBJ2-7; TRBD1 might be the D (6 bases). V lost 2 bases and J lost 5, with 20 bases in between. The CDR3 is 16 residues long. From germline, CDR1 is SGHRS and CDR2 YFSETQ. CDR3: CASSLLLGNRANEQYF. Here the CDR3 DNA reads TGCGCCAGCAGCTTACTGCTGGGGAACAGGGCGAACGAGCAGTACTTC.

The rearrangement uses TRBV7-2 and TRBJ1-2; 7 nucleotides align to TRBD1. The CDR3 totals 13 residues. Germline-derived CDR1 and CDR2 are SGHTA and FQGNSA. After removal of 5 bases from V and 2 bases from J, the junction contained 2 bases not matched to a gene. The CDR3 DNA is TGTGCCAGCAGCCCGACAGGGAACTATGGCTACACCTTC. This encodes CASSPTGNYGYTF.

The chain employs TRBV5-4 and TRBJ2-3; possibly TRBD2 for D (5 bases). V gave up 4 bases and J gave up 2 bases, with 23 bases separating them. The germline V gene encodes CDR1 SGHNT and CDR2 YYREEE (reference sequence). The CDR3 loop spans 18 amino acids. DNA of the CDR3: TGTGCCAGCAGCCCAAAAGGGAGTTCGCTTATACACACAGATACGCAGTATTTT. As protein: CASSPKGSSLIHTDTQYF.

Note on this clone: Since a much larger clone is just one base distant, this may be a read error. Other DNA sequences in the sample encode the same CDR3. The chain links TRBV2 to TRBJ2-7; D ambiguous. Germline-derived CDR1 and CDR2 are SNHLY and FYNNEI. The CDR3 totals 16 residues. V gave up 2 bases and J gave up 1 base, with 15 bases separating them. The chain's CDR3 is CASSESHPQGSYEQYF. The CDR3 nucleotides are TGTGCCAGCAGTGAATCTCATCCACAAGGTTCCTACGAGCAGTACTTC.

The rearrangement uses TRBV28 and TRBJ2-1; D is perhaps TRBD2 (6 bases). Germline CDR1 is MDHEN and CDR2 is SYDVKM. V lost 2 bases and J 15 bases, leaving 17 bases between the germline ends. The CDR3 extends over 13 amino acids. CDR3 bases: TGTGCCAGCAGTTTAAGACTAGTTCTCCCACTGTTCTTC. Amino acid sequence: CASSLRLVLPLFF.

The rearrangement joins TRBV27 to TRBJ2-3; 7 positions match TRBD2. There are 14 residues in the CDR3. V shed 8 bases, J shed 0 bases, and the junction held 5 bases outside the gene matches. From germline, CDR1 is MNHEY and CDR2 SMNVEV (reference sequence). The CDR3 coding sequence is TGTGCCAGCCGTAGCGGGCAGAGCACAGATACGCAGTATTTT. This sequence encodes CASRSGQSTDTQYF.

This clone has only a few counts. This chain links TRBV27 with TRBJ1-6; 11 bases agree with TRBD1. The germline gives CDR1 MNHEY, CDR2 SMNVEV (reference sequence). The CDR3 length is 15 residues. The ends lost 4 bases at V and 9 bases at J; junction bases unmatched: 5. The CDR3 DNA reads TGTGCCAGCAGTTCCAGGACAGGGGGCTTTTCACCCCTCCACTTT. Residues: CASSSRTGGFSPLHF.